Each of the 9 T cell receptor beta chains below was sequenced from the same sample in a study of cytomegalovirus exposure and HLA in healthy donors. 13 Jbeta primers and 60 Vbeta primers were used for the PCR. Measured with immunoSEQ multiplex PCR; TCRdb has only the in-frame clones, and not every one. The sample has around 110,000 clones, over 50% seen once. Sequenced input: PBMCs. The receptors were gathered from a woman in her thirties or forties in good health and CMV-seropositive.

The genes are TRBV5-6 and TRBJ1-1; TRBD1 matches at 7 bases. This CDR3 spans 13 amino acids. Germline V CDR1 and CDR2: SGHDT, YYEEEE. V dropped 1 base and J dropped 7; count of bases not matched to a gene: 4. As DNA, the CDR3 is TGTGCCAGCAGCTTGCGAGGGGGCGGTGAAGCTTTCTTT. It codes for CASSLRGGGEAFF. Using reference TRBV5-6 and TRBJ1-1 for the parts outside the CDR3, the full variable domain is DAGVTQSPTHLIKTRGQQVTLRCSPKSGHDTVSWYQQALGQGPQFIFQYYEEEERQRGNFPDRFSGHQFPNYSSELNVNALLLGDSALYLCASSLRGGGEAFFGQGTRLTVV.

The table lists this clone with a few counts. This chain connects TRBV5-1 to TRBJ2-6, with D uncertain. The V end lost 1 base, the J end lost 3 bases, and 11 bases lay between the germline ends. Looked up from germline, CDR1 is SGHRS and CDR2 is YFSETQ. The CDR3 runs to 16 residues. The CDR3 nucleotides are TGCGCCAGCAGCTTGTCGGTGGGCTTTGGGGCCAACGTCCTGACTTTC. Translating gives CASSLSVGFGANVLTF. The complete variable domain, with remaining parts taken from reference TRBV5-1 and TRBJ2-6, reads KAGVTQTPRYLIKTRGQQVTLSCSPISGHRSVSWYQQTPGQGLQFLFEYFSETQRNKGNFPGRFSGRQFSNSRSEMNVSTLELGDSALYLCASSLSVGFGANVLTFGAGSRLTVL.

This chain joins TRBV5-8 and TRBJ2-7; D is uncertain. The ends were cut back, 2 bases at V and 5 bases at J, with 5 bases in the middle. This CDR3 spans 11 amino acids. Germline CDR1 is SGHTS and CDR2 is YDEGEE. CDR3 in DNA: TGTGCCAGCAGCTTTTCCAACGAGCAGTACTTC. Residues: CASSFSNEQYF.

The rearrangement links TRBV30 to TRBJ2-3, with 12 bases matching TRBD2. CDR3 size: 15 residues. CDR1 is GTSNPN, CDR2 SVGIG, per germline (reference sequence). After removal of 5 bases from V and 7 bases from J, the junction contained 10 bases not matched to a gene. The CDR3 sequence is CAWSTLAGGPYTQYF. CDR3 bases: TGTGCCTGGTCAACCCTAGCGGGGGGGCCATATACGCAGTATTTT. The full variable domain, rest sourced from reference TRBV30 and TRBJ2-3, is SQTIHQWPATLVQPVGSPLSLECTVEGTSNPNLYWYRQAAGRGLQLLFYSVGIGQISSEVPQNLSASRPQDRQFILSSKKLLLSDSGFYLCAWSTLAGGPYTQYFGPGTRLTVL.

This clone was observed a single time. The chain couples TRBV28 to TRBJ1-4; 7 bases line up with TRBD1. The CDR3 loop spans 12 amino acids. Looked up from germline, CDR1 is MDHEN and CDR2 is SYDVKM. The V gene end was trimmed by 6 bases and the J gene end by 7 bases; junction bases not matched to a gene: 2. CDR3 DNA sequence: TGTGCCAGCAGCCAGGGGGGTGAAAAACTGTTTTTT. This gives the protein CASSQGGEKLFF. Based on the CDR3 plus reference TRBV28 and TRBJ1-4, the full variable domain is DVKVTQSSRYLVKRTGEKVFLECVQDMDHENMFWYRQDPGLGLRLIYFSYDVKMKEKGDIPEGYSVSREKKERFSLILESASTNQTSMYLCASSQGGEKLFFGSGTQLSVL.

The genes are TRBV11-2 and TRBJ1-4; 7 bases are shared with TRBD1. The V gene's germline CDR1 is SGHAT and CDR2 FQNNGV. This CDR3 is built from 16 residues. The trim removed 5 bases at V and 8 bases at J, leaving 14 bases unmatched. CDR3 sequence reads: CASSTYRGLNSEKLFF. The CDR3 bases are TGTGCCAGCAGCACCTACAGGGGTTTAAATTCGGAAAAACTGTTTTTT.

This clone was recorded a few times. This chain links TRBV7-2 with TRBJ2-7, with D perhaps matching TRBD1 (6 bases). Trimming took 4 bases from V and 6 from J, leaving 13 bases between them. The V gene's germline CDR1 is SGHTA and CDR2 FQGNSA. This CDR3 has 13 amino acids. The CDR3 region has the DNA TGTGCCAGCAGCTCGGGACAACTTCGCGAGCAGTACTTC. This codes for CASSSGQLREQYF.

CDR3 region: CASSYSPGGGETQYF. CDR3 DNA: TGTGCCAGCAGTTACTCTCCCGGGGGAGGGGAGACCCAGTACTTC. The chain uses TRBV6-5 and TRBJ2-5; TRBD2 matches 7 bases. CDR1 is MNHEY, CDR2 SVGAGI, per germline. V lost 0 bases and J lost 5; bases outside the gene matches: 6. CDR3 length: 15 residues.

V is TRBV28 and J is TRBJ1-4; D unresolved. The CDR3 has 14 residues. V lost 2 bases, J lost 7 bases, and 11 bases lay in between. Germline values: CDR1 MDHEN, CDR2 SYDVKM. CDR3 region: CASSLIHLREKLFF. CDR3 nucleotides: TGTGCCAGCAGTTTAATACACCTTCGTGAAAAACTGTTTTTT.